The 16 T cell receptor beta chains below all came from one sample that was sequenced in a study of breast tumors, draining lymph nodes, adjacent tissues. Axillary draining lymph nodes of breast cancer patients supplied the node samples. TCRdb itself ran the multiplex PCR reads through MiXCR, one entry per CDR3 protein. Of approximately 130,000 distinct CDR3 sequences listed, around 20% are singletons. The specimen was axillary lymph node tissue. Every receptor here comes from a female donor with breast cancer. Some clones in this sample may be carry-over from other donors' samples.

A word on this clonotype: A much bigger clone sits one base away, suggesting this may be a read error. Here the CDR3 reads CASSYWAGTSFEQYF. For the CDR3, the DNA is TGTGCCAGCAGTTACTGGGCGGGGACCTCCTTCGAGCAGTACTTC. The rearrangement uses TRBV6-1 and TRBJ2-7; TRBD2 is a possible D gene (6 bases). The CDR3 runs to 15 residues. CDR1 MNHNS and CDR2 SASEGT come from the germline V gene.

In its sample, this clonotype was seen many times. V is TRBV20-1 and J is TRBJ2-1; D unclear. CDR1 and CDR2 (germline): DFQATT, SNEGSKA (reference sequence). The CDR3 sequence is 13 residues long. With 1 base removed from V and 6 bases from J, the gap between germline ends came to 10 bases. CDR3 sequence (DNA): TGCAGTGCTAGAGGGTATGGTGGCAATGAGCAGTTCTTC. Its translation is CSARGYGGNEQFF.

The gene calls are TRBV28 and TRBJ1-2, with 7 positions matching TRBD1. Per the germline V gene, CDR1 is MDHEN and CDR2 is SYDVKM. This CDR3 spans 17 amino acids. V was clipped by 6 bases and J by 2 bases; unmatched bases: 15. CDR3 sequence (DNA): TGTGCCAGCAGGAATGGGAAAAGGACAGGCGAAAACTATGGCTACACCTTC. Translation: CASRNGKRTGENYGYTF.

This clonotype appeared many times. The chain couples TRBV4-1 to TRBJ1-2, with a weak D call TRBD1 (5 bases). Germline CDR1 is MGHRA and CDR2 is YSYEKL. Trimming removed 0 bases from V and 4 bases from J, with 6 bases in between. The CDR3 runs 13 residues. CDR3 nucleotide sequence: TGCGCCAGCAGCCAAGAAGGGACCTATGGCTACACCTTC. Translating it yields CASSQEGTYGYTF.

This clonotype was seen ten or more times. The V gene is TRBV5-4, the J gene TRBJ2-7; 9 bases map to TRBD2. With 1 base clipped from V and 7 bases from J, the junction kept 9 bases outside the gene matches. Germline lookup yields CDR1 SGHNT and CDR2 YYREEE (reference sequence). There are 15 residues in the CDR3. The CDR3 coding sequence is TGTGCCAGCAGCTTGCTCGCGGGAGGGCCCAGTGAGCAGTACTTC. This gives the protein CASSLLAGGPSEQYF.

This clonotype was detected only once. This chain connects TRBV6-6 to TRBJ2-3; the D gene is possibly TRBD2 (6 bases). With 5 bases removed from V and 1 base from J, the gap between germline ends came to 22 bases. This CDR3 has 18 residues. Per the germline V gene, CDR1 is MNHNY and CDR2 is SVGAGI (reference sequence). This CDR3 is CASSGPCRGRGGTDTQYF. CDR3 in DNA: TGTGCCAGCAGTGGTCCGTGTCGGGGGAGAGGGGGCACAGATACGCAGTATTTT.

Concerning this clonotype itself: Relative to the germline gene, one junction end is altered; a read error may explain this. This chain uses TRBV9 with TRBJ2-6; the D call may be TRBD1 or TRBD2 (5 bases each). Germline V gives CDR1 SGDLS, CDR2 YYNGEE. The CDR3 spans 17 residues. CDR3 sequence reads: CASSVAIGGSGASVLTF. DNA of the CDR3: TGTGCCAGCAGCGTAGCCATCGGTGGGAGTGGGGCCAGCGTCCTGACTTTC.

This clonotype was seen repeatedly, ten times or more. The V gene is TRBV11-3, the J gene TRBJ1-5; tentatively, D is TRBD1 (5 bases). The CDR3 covers 16 residues. The germline V gene has CDR1 SGHNT and CDR2 YENEEA. The germline V and J ends were trimmed by 5 bases and 2 bases, with 16 bases remaining between them. CDR3 region: CASSLTWIGGNQPQHF. DNA for the CDR3: TGTGCCAGCAGCCTAACCTGGATAGGGGGCAATCAGCCCCAGCATTTT.

This clonotype appeared many times. The chain employs TRBV7-9 and TRBJ2-6; D unclear. The germline V gene encodes CDR1 SEHNR and CDR2 FQNEAQ (reference sequence). Trimming pared 1 base from V and 6 bases from J, leaving 10 bases between. The CDR3 has 15 amino acids. The CDR3 DNA reads as TGTGCCAGCAGCTTAGTTTTTCCCGAGGCCAACGTCCTGACTTTC. Residues: CASSLVFPEANVLTF.

Of note for this clonotype: A single base separates this from a much larger clone, so it may be a read error. The chain couples TRBV7-2 to TRBJ2-1; D possibly matches TRBD1 or TRBD2 (5 bases each). The CDR3 runs 13 residues. CDR1 and CDR2 (germline): SGHTA, FQGNSA. CDR3: CASSGGSRNERFF. CDR3 sequence (DNA): TGTGCCAGCAGTGGGGGATCCCGCAATGAGCGGTTCTTC.

This clonotype was counted ten times or more. The CDR3 coding sequence is TGTGCCAGTAGTGTATTGTTCCGGGACAGGGACCGCTATGGCTACACCTTC. It specifies CASSVLFRDRDRYGYTF. The rearrangement joins TRBV19 to TRBJ1-2, with 9 bases matching TRBD1. After removal of 5 bases from V and 4 bases from J, the junction contained 14 bases not matched to a gene. The CDR3 has 17 residues. The V gene's germline CDR1 is LNHDA and CDR2 SQIVND (reference sequence).

V is TRBV29-1 and J is TRBJ1-1; D is ambiguous. V lost 6 bases, J lost 5 bases, and 19 bases lay in between. Germline CDR1 reads SQVTM; CDR2 reads ANQGSEA. CDR3 length: 14 residues. CDR3 amino acids: CSVRPGPKGTEAFF. CDR3 sequence (DNA): TGCAGCGTCAGACCGGGCCCTAAAGGGACTGAAGCTTTCTTT.

The sample holds many counts of this clonotype. The J gene is TRBJ2-5, the V gene TRBV4-1, with a weak D call TRBD2 (6 bases). Germline V gene lookup returns CDR1 MGHRA and CDR2 YSYEKL. The CDR3 extends over 15 amino acids. Trimming left V 1 base short and J 5 bases short, with 14 bases between. The CDR3 is CASSQGRGSPETQYF. The CDR3 DNA sequence: TGCGCCAGCAGCCAAGGGAGGGGTAGTCCGGAGACCCAGTACTTC.

In the case of this clonotype: A much larger clone differs by one base, so this may be a read error. This rearrangement joins TRBV24-1 to TRBJ1-4; maybe TRBD1 (6 bases). This CDR3 has 14 residues. Germline CDR1 reads KGHDR; CDR2 reads SFDVKD. CDR3 sequence reads: CATARAGANGKLFF. CDR3 in DNA: TGTGCCACCGCCCGTGCGGGGGCTAATGGAAAACTGTTTTTT.

As for this clonotype: This may be a read error: a much more frequent sequence differs by one nucleotide. The rearrangement joins TRBV29-1 to TRBJ2-1, with 9 bases matching TRBD1. Germline V CDR1 and CDR2: SQVTM, ANQGSEA. This CDR3 is built from 15 residues. CDR3 in DNA: TGCAGCGTCCCGGACAGGGGTGGTTCCTACAGTGAGCAGTTCTTC. Residues: CSVPDRGGSYSEQFF.

V usage is TRBV28 and J usage is TRBJ2-1, with 12 bases identical to TRBD2. V trimming: 3 bases; J trimming: 6 bases; junction bases outside the gene matches: 3. The CDR3 covers 15 residues. CDR1 MDHEN and CDR2 SYDVKM come from the germline V gene. As DNA, the CDR3 is TGTGCCAGCAGTTTGGGGACTAGCGGGTTCAATGAGCAGTTCTTC. Encoded protein: CASSLGTSGFNEQFF.